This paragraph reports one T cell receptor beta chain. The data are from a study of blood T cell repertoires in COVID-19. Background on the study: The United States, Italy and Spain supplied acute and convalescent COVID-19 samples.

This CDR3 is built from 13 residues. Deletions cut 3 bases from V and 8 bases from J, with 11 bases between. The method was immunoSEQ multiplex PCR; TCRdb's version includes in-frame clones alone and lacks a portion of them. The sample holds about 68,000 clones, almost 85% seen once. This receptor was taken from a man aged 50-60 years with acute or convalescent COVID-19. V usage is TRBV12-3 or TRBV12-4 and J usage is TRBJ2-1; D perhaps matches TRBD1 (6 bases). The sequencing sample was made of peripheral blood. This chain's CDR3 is CASSFRGLDEQFF. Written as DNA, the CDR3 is TGTGCCAGCAGTTTCAGGGGTCTCGATGAGCAGTTCTTC.